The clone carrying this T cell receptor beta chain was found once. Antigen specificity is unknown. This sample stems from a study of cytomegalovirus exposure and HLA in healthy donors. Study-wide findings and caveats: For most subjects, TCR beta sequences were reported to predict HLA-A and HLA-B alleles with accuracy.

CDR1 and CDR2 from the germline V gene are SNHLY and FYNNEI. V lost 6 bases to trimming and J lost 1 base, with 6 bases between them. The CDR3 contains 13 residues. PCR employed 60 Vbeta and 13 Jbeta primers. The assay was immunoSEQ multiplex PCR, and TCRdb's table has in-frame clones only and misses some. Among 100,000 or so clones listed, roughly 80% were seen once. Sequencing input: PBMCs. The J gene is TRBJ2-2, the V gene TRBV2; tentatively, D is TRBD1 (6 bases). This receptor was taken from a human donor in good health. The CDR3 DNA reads TGTGCCAGCAGACAGGGGAACACCGGGGAGCTGTTTTTT. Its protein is CASRQGNTGELFF.